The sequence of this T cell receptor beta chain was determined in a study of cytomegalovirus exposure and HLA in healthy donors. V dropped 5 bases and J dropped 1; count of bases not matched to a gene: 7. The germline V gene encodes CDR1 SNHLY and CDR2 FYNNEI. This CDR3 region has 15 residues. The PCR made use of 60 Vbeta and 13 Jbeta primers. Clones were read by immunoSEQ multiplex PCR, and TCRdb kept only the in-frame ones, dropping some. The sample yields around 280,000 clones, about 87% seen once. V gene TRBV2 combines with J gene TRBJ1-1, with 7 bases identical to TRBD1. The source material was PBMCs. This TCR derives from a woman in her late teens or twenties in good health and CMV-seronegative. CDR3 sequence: CASSTRQGGNTEAFF. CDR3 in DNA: TGTGCCAGCAGTACTCGACAGGGAGGGAACACTGAAGCTTTCTTT.